This TCR beta chain was sequenced for a study of molecular identifiers for immune sequencing clone quantification. TCRdb redid the calling of the PCR reads with MiXCR, one entry per CDR3 protein. Counted here are nearly 55,000 distinct CDR3 sequences, approximately 34% occurring once; the ten biggest clones make up 3.5% to 4.5%. Germline CDR1 PRHDT, CDR2 FYEKMQ (reference sequence). Losses at the gene ends were 7 bases for V and 3 bases for J; bases not matched to a gene: 3. CDR3 length equals 12 residues. Sorted inputs of roughly 17,000 to 1,100,000 cells, with 10%, 30% or 50% RNA, yielded naive CD8 libraries. The table lists this clonotype with many counts.

This sequence originates from a human donor in good health. Some libraries in this study had Jurkat cell RNA spiked in. The sequenced material came from naive CD8+ T cells from blood, with Jurkat cell RNA spiked in. Subset noted: FACS-sorted CD8+CD4-CCR7+CD45RA+ naive T cells. This rearrangement joins TRBV13 to TRBJ2-7, with 7 bases lining up with TRBD1. CDR3 in amino acids: CASTAGGYEQYF. The CDR3 DNA reads as TGTGCCAGCACTGCAGGGGGCTACGAGCAGTACTTC.